This record looks at one TCR beta chain sequence and its context. What it binds is unknown. Sequencing was performed with immunoSEQ multiplex PCR; in TCRdb, only in-frame clones are kept and a portion is missing. The sample has about 200,000 clones; around nine tenths are singletons. The sample originates from a study of T cell responses to AZD1222 COVID-19 vaccine. Broader study findings: Repertoires in all cases were sampled only once the peak T cell response had passed. Just a handful of AZD1222 recipients tested seropositive at baseline. Dominant at 160-218 and 743-854, vaccine-associated CD4 TCRs also spanned spike. Clonal diversity was possibly underestimated, and white British individuals and females predominated among donors.

Trimming took 4 bases from V and 2 from J, leaving 12 bases between them. The germline V gene has CDR1 SGHRS and CDR2 YFSETQ. CDR3 size: 14 residues. The chain joins TRBV5-1 to TRBJ1-1; the D is unclear. This material consisted of peripheral blood, taken 28 days after the second dose of the MenACWY control vaccine. This TCR was recovered from an adult who received the MenACWY meningococcal vaccine as a control. The CDR3 loop is CASSARRGNTEAFF. The CDR3, as DNA: TGCGCCAGCAGCGCCCGGCGGGGAAACACTGAAGCTTTCTTT.